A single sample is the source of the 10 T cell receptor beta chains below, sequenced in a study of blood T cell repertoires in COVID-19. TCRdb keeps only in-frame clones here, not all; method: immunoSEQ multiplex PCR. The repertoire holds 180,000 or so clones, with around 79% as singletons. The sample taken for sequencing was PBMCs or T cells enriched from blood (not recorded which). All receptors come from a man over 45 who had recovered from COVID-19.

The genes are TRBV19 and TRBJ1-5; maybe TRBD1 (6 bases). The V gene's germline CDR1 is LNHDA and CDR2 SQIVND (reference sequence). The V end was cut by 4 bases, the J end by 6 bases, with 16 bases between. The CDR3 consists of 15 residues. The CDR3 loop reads CASSSPAGEGQPQHF. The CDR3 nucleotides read TGTGCCAGTAGTAGCCCCGCAGGGGAGGGTCAGCCCCAGCATTTT.

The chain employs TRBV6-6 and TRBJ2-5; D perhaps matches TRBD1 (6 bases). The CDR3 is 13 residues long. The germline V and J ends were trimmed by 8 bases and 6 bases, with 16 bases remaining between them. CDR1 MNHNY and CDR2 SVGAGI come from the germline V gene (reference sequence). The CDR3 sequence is CASCGQGKKTQYF. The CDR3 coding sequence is TGTGCCAGCTGCGGGCAGGGGAAAAAGACCCAGTACTTC.

In DNA, the CDR3 is TGTGCCAGCAGCTTGCAGGGGAGCAATCAGCCCCAGCATTTT. The encoded protein is CASSLQGSNQPQHF. The genes are TRBV5-5 and TRBJ1-5; possible D gene TRBD1, 6 bases. Trimming removed 1 base from V and 1 base from J, with 6 bases in between. The CDR3 consists of 14 residues. Germline CDR1 SGHKS, CDR2 YYEKEE (reference sequence).

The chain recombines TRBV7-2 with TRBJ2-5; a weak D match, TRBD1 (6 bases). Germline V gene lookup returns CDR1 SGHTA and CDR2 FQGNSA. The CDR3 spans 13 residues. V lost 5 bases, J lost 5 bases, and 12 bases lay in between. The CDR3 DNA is TGTGCCAGCAGCCCAGGGGTTAGGGAGACCCAGTACTTC. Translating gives CASSPGVRETQYF.

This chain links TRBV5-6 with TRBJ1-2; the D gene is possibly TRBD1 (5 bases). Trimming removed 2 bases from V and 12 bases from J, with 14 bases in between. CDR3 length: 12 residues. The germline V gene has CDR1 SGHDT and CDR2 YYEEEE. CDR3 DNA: TGTGCCAGCAGCTTTCGGCAGGGTAGAGACACCTTC. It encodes CASSFRQGRDTF.

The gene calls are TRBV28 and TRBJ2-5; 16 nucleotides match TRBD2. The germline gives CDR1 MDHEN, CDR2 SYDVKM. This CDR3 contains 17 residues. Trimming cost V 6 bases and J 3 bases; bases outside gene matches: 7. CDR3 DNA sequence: TGTGCCAGCAGGCCTCCGGGACTAGCGGGGGGGAAAGAGACCCAGTACTTC. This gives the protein CASRPPGLAGGKETQYF.

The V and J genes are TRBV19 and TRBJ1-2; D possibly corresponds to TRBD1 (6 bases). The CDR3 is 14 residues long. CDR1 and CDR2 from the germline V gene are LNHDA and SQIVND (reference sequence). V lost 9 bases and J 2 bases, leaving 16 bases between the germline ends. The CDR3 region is CARKHRVANYGYTF. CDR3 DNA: TGTGCCAGAAAACACAGGGTAGCAAACTATGGCTACACCTTC.

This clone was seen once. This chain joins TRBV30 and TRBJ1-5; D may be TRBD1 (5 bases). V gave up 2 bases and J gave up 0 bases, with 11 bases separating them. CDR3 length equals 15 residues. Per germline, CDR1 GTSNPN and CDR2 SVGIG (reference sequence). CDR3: CAWSFGGYSNQPQHF. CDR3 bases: TGTGCCTGGAGTTTCGGGGGATATAGCAATCAGCCCCAGCATTTT.

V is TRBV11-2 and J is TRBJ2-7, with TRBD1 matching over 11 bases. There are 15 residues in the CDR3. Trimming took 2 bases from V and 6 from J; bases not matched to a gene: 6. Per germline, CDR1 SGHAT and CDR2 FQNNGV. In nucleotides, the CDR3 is TGTGCCAGCAGCTTATTCTCGGACAGGGGGCTCGAGCAGTACTTC. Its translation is CASSLFSDRGLEQYF.

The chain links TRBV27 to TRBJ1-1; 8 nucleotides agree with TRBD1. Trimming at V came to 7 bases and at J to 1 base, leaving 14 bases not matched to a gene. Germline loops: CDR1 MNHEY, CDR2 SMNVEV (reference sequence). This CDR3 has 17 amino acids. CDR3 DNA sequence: TGTGCCAGCACCCTATTCCCTGGCGGGACAGGGAACACTGAAGCTTTCTTT. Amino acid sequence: CASTLFPGGTGNTEAFF.